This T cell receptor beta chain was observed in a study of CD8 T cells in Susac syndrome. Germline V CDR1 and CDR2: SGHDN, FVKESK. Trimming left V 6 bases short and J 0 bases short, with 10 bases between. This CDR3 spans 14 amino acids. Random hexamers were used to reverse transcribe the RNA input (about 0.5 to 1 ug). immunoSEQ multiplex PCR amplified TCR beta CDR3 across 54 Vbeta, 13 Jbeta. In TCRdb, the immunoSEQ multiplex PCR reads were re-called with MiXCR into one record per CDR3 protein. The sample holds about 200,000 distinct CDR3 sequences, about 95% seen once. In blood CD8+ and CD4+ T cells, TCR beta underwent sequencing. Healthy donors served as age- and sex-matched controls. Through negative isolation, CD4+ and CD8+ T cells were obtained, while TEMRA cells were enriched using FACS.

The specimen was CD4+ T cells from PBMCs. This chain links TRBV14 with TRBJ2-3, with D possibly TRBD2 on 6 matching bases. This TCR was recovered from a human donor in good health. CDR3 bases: TGTGCCAGCAGACGAAGCGGGAGCACAGATACGCAGTATTTT. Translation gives CASRRSGSTDTQYF.